These T cell receptor beta chains were read from a single sample in a study of blood T cell repertoires in COVID-19. The protocol was immunoSEQ multiplex PCR, while the TCRdb copy is restricted to in-frame clones and leaves out a portion. The table shows about 200,000 clones, with around 82% occurring only once. The material sequenced was PBMCs or T cells enriched from blood (not recorded which). Receptors originate from a woman between 50 and 59 years old who had been exposed to COVID-19. Both conserved end residues are part of each CDR3. The D gene is left open where the match is weak. Part of the rows lack a size; the others show once, few, many or a class for expanded clones.

clone_size	j_call	d_call	v_call	cdr3_aa	cdr3_nt
-	TRBJ1-1	-	TRBV27	CASSFGRDTEAFF	TGTGCCAGCAGTTTCGGCAGGGATACTGAAGCTTTCTTT
-	TRBJ1-2	-	TRBV6-1	CASSEAKGVGIRGYTF	TGTGCCAGCAGTGAAGCGAAGGGGGTGGGAATTCGCGGCTACACCTTC
-	TRBJ1-1	-	TRBV20-1	CSARAGLSFF	TGCAGTGCCAGGGCAGGGTTATCTTTCTTT
-	TRBJ2-2	-	TRBV15	CATSRWAGENTGELFF	TGTGCCACCAGCAGGTGGGCAGGGGAGAACACCGGGGAGCTGTTTTTT
-	TRBJ2-2	-	TRBV7-9	CASSSRGTAGELFF	TGTGCCAGCAGTTCCAGGGGTACCGCCGGGGAACTGTTTTTT
-	TRBJ2-7	-	TRBV10-3	CAISESLPSFSEQYF	TGTGCCATCAGTGAGTCCCTCCCCTCTTTCTCCGAGCAGTACTTC
-	TRBJ1-5	TRBD1	TRBV29-1	CSASTGLDNQPQHF	TGCAGCGCATCGACAGGGCTGGACAATCAGCCCCAGCATTTT
-	TRBJ2-5	TRBD2	TRBV7-2	CASSLAPSGGPPGYQETQYF	TGTGCCAGCAGCTTAGCGCCCAGCGGGGGCCCGCCAGGGTACCAAGAGACCCAGTACTTC
-	TRBJ1-3	TRBD1	TRBV28	CASSLQGADASGNTIYF	TGTGCCAGCAGTTTACAGGGGGCGGACGCCTCTGGAAACACCATATATTTT
-	TRBJ1-4	TRBD1	TRBV28	CASSLPTGNEKLFF	TGTGCCAGCAGTTTACCGACAGGGAATGAAAAACTGTTTTTT
-	TRBJ2-7	TRBD1	TRBV10-3	CAIKSDRAYEQYF	TGTGCCATCAAGTCAGACAGGGCCTACGAGCAGTACTTC
-	TRBJ1-6	TRBD1	TRBV27	CASTPGGQGALRSPLHF	TGTGCCAGCACCCCAGGGGGACAGGGGGCGTTGAGATCACCCCTCCACTTT
-	TRBJ1-5	TRBD1	TRBV12-3/TRBV12-4	CASAQGAQPQHF	TGTGCCAGCGCGCAGGGGGCCCAGCCCCAGCATTTT
-	TRBJ1-1	-	TRBV10-1	CASSEGRVGTEAFF	TGCGCCAGCAGTGAAGGCAGGGTCGGCACTGAAGCTTTCTTT
-	TRBJ1-1	-	TRBV18	CASSPGRENTEAFF	TGTGCCAGCTCACCAGGGAGGGAGAACACTGAAGCTTTCTTT
-	TRBJ1-3	TRBD1	TRBV7-9	CASSRTGDGNTIYF	TGTGCCAGCAGCCGGACAGGGGATGGAAACACCATATATTTT
once	TRBJ2-3	-	TRBV19	CASSILGLSLSSTDTQYF	TGTGCCAGTAGTATCCTGGGACTCTCCCTTTCTAGCACAGATACGCAGTATTTT
-	TRBJ1-1	-	TRBV19	CASTGVAEAFF	TGTGCCAGTACAGGGGTGGCTGAAGCTTTCTTT
-	TRBJ1-1	-	TRBV6-4	CASGGREAFF	TGTGCCAGCGGGGGGAGAGAAGCTTTCTTT
-	TRBJ2-6	-	TRBV5-6	CASSLKTALGANVLTF	TGTGCCAGCAGCTTAAAGACAGCCCTCGGGGCCAACGTCCTGACTTTC
once	TRBJ2-5	TRBD1	TRBV19	CASSTGGVETQYF	TGTGCCAGTAGCACAGGGGGCGTAGAGACCCAGTACTTC
few	TRBJ1-4	-	TRBV4-1	CASSRTEPGNEKLFF	TGCGCCAGCAGCCGCACCGAGCCAGGGAATGAAAAACTGTTTTTT
-	TRBJ2-1	-	TRBV4-1	CASSQVGGPYNEQFF	TGCGCCAGCAGCCAAGTCGGGGGACCCTACAATGAGCAGTTCTTC
once	TRBJ2-3	-	TRBV10-3	CAIAQGSWRDTQYF	TGTGCCATCGCTCAGGGGTCTTGGAGAGATACGCAGTATTTT
-	TRBJ2-5	-	TRBV6-1	CASSFSGETQYF	TGTGCCAGCAGTTTTTCAGGAGAGACCCAGTACTTC
-	TRBJ1-6	-	TRBV15	CATSRDPPLYNSPLHF	TGTGCCACCAGCAGAGATCCCCCCCTCTATAATTCACCCCTCCACTTT
few	TRBJ1-3	TRBD1	TRBV29-1	CSVGTGDINSGNTIYF	TGCAGCGTTGGAACAGGGGACATTAACTCTGGAAACACCATATATTTT
-	TRBJ1-1	-	TRBV6-5	CASSYRGAVMNTEAFF	TGTGCCAGCAGTTACCGGGGGGCGGTGATGAACACTGAAGCTTTCTTT
-	TRBJ2-1	TRBD2	TRBV10-1	CASSDLAGGESEQFF	TGCGCCAGCAGTGATTTAGCGGGGGGTGAAAGTGAGCAGTTCTTC
-	TRBJ1-5	TRBD1	TRBV6-5	CASSHQGAQHF	TGTGCCAGCAGCCATCAGGGGGCCCAGCATTTT
-	TRBJ1-5	TRBD1	TRBV10-2	CASSNTGGNQPQHF	TGCGCCAGCAGTAATACAGGGGGCAATCAGCCCCAGCATTTT
-	TRBJ1-4	-	TRBV4-1	CASSQFLGVPTNEKLFF	TGCGCCAGCAGCCAGTTTCTAGGGGTTCCAACTAATGAAAAACTGTTTTTT
-	TRBJ1-2	TRBD1	TRBV18	CASSLPGQERWGYTF	TGTGCCAGCTCACTCCCGGGACAGGAGCGATGGGGCTACACCTTC
few	TRBJ2-6	-	TRBV5-1	CASSLVQVTGANVLTF	TGCGCCAGCAGCTTGGTTCAGGTCACCGGGGCCAACGTCCTGACTTTC
-	TRBJ2-5	TRBD2	TRBV14	CASSQRGLAGGVAIWETQYF	TGTGCCAGCAGCCAACGGGGACTAGCCGGGGGTGTTGCGATCTGGGAGACCCAGTACTTC
once	TRBJ2-7	TRBD1	TRBV7-2	CASSSAGQGLYEQYF	TGTGCCAGCAGCTCCGCGGGACAGGGCCTCTACGAGCAGTACTTC
-	TRBJ2-7	-	TRBV14	CASSQERGLSYEQYF	TGTGCCAGCAGCCAAGAGCGGGGATTATCCTACGAGCAGTACTTC
-	TRBJ1-1	-	TRBV18	CASSPPRANTEAFF	TGTGCCAGCTCACCGCCCAGGGCTAACACTGAAGCTTTCTTT
-	TRBJ2-5	-	TRBV12-3/TRBV12-4	CASSLQKETQYF	TGTGCCAGCAGTTTGCAGAAAGAGACCCAGTACTTC
-	TRBJ1-1	-	TRBV5-1	CASSLRGEKNTEAFF	TGCGCCAGCAGCTTGCGGGGGGAGAAGAACACTGAAGCTTTCTTT
once	TRBJ1-6	TRBD1	TRBV6-5	CATHTGTGRSPLHF	TGTGCCACACACACCGGGACAGGGAGATCACCCCTCCACTTT
-	TRBJ1-1	TRBD1	TRBV29-1	CSVGDSLNTEAFF	TGCAGCGTGGGGGACAGCTTGAACACTGAAGCTTTCTTT
-	TRBJ2-3	TRBD2	TRBV29-1	CSVLTPGLAADTQYF	TGCAGCGTTTTAACACCGGGACTAGCGGCAGATACGCAGTATTTT
-	TRBJ1-2	TRBD1	TRBV11-2	CASSSNGQGARGYTF	TGTGCCAGCAGCTCAAATGGACAGGGGGCTCGAGGCTACACCTTC
-	TRBJ1-1	-	TRBV5-4	CASSVGQGNTEAFF	TGTGCCAGCAGCGTGGGGCAGGGGAACACTGAAGCTTTCTTT
-	TRBJ1-3	-	TRBV6-5	CASSYSRGPGNTIYF	TGTGCCAGCAGTTACTCTAGAGGGCCAGGAAACACCATATATTTT
-	TRBJ1-1	-	TRBV27	CASSLSGTNGNTEAFF	TGTGCCAGCAGTTTATCCGGGACTAATGGGAACACTGAAGCTTTCTTT
-	TRBJ2-7	-	TRBV12-5	CASGLSGYEQYF	TGTGCTAGTGGTTTGAGCGGATACGAGCAGTACTTC
-	TRBJ1-2	TRBD1	TRBV28	CASTLPGQDSLYGYTF	TGTGCCAGCACACTCCCGGGACAGGATTCACTCTATGGCTACACCTTC
-	TRBJ2-7	-	TRBV6-2/TRBV6-3	CASSSWTGIYEQYF	TGTGCCAGCAGTTCCTGGACTGGTATCTACGAGCAGTACTTC
once	TRBJ1-4	-	TRBV2	CASRQGPTNEKLFF	TGTGCCAGCAGGCAGGGCCCAACTAATGAAAAACTGTTTTTT
-	TRBJ1-2	TRBD1	TRBV18	CASSPPGTGGYTF	TGTGCCAGCTCACCACCGGGGACAGGGGGTTACACCTTC
-	TRBJ2-7	-	TRBV29-1	CSVRDSRDSAGYEQYF	TGCAGCGTTCGGGACAGCCGAGATTCGGCGGGGTACGAGCAGTACTTC